These 5 T cell receptor beta chains were all obtained from the same sample, sequenced in a study of CD8 T cells in Susac syndrome. RNA was extracted with the RNeasy kit, and a quantity of roughly 0.5 to 1 ug was reverse transcribed using random hexamers. TCRdb recomputed calls from the immunoSEQ multiplex PCR reads with MiXCR, one row per CDR3 protein. The sample includes under 200,000 distinct CDR3 sequences, approximately 94% of them seen just once. Material for sequencing was CD4+ T cells from PBMCs. Receptors were obtained from a human donor with Susac syndrome.

This chain joins TRBV7-2 and TRBJ1-2; possible D gene TRBD1, 5 bases. The CDR3 loop spans 14 amino acids. Germline loops: CDR1 SGHTA, CDR2 FQGNSA. V dropped 1 base and J dropped 3 bases, with 9 bases sitting between them. Here the CDR3 DNA reads TGTGCCAGCAGCTTAGGGGGCAGTCACTATGGCTACACCTTC. Encoded protein: CASSLGGSHYGYTF.

The chain uses TRBV18 and TRBJ2-5; 12 bases fit TRBD2. V trimming: 3 bases; J trimming: 0 bases; junction bases outside the gene matches: 8. This CDR3 is built from 18 residues. Germline V gene sequence: CDR1 KGHSH, CDR2 LQKENI. DNA of the CDR3: TGTGCCAGCTCACCGTCGCTAGCGGGGGGGCCCAACCAAGAGACCCAGTACTTC. Amino acids: CASSPSLAGGPNQETQYF.

V and J are TRBV25-1 and TRBJ2-7; no clear D. Deletions cut 7 bases from V and 3 bases from J, with 16 bases between. The CDR3 loop spans 14 amino acids. The V gene's germline CDR1 is MGHDK and CDR2 SYGVNS. The CDR3 DNA sequence: TGTGCCAGCAAGAGTAGTAGAGGCTACTACGAGCAGTACTTC. Encoded protein: CASKSSRGYYEQYF.

The rearrangement joins TRBV3-1 to TRBJ1-5; tentative D call: TRBD1 (6 bases). Looked up from germline, CDR1 is LGHDT and CDR2 is YNNKEL (reference sequence). CDR3 size: 14 residues. Trimming cost V 0 bases and J 6 bases, with 9 bases left between them. CDR3 nucleotides: TGTGCCAGCAGCCAAGAGGGGGCTAGTCAGCCCCAGCATTTT. This gives the protein CASSQEGASQPQHF.

The chain employs TRBV5-6 and TRBJ1-5; the D is unclear. CDR1 is SGHDT, CDR2 YYEEEE, per germline. The CDR3 sequence is 14 residues long. V was shortened by 1 base and J by 5 bases, with 10 bases between the two germline ends. CDR3 loop: CASSLWVGHQPQHF. Here the CDR3 DNA reads TGTGCCAGCAGCTTGTGGGTGGGCCATCAGCCCCAGCATTTT.